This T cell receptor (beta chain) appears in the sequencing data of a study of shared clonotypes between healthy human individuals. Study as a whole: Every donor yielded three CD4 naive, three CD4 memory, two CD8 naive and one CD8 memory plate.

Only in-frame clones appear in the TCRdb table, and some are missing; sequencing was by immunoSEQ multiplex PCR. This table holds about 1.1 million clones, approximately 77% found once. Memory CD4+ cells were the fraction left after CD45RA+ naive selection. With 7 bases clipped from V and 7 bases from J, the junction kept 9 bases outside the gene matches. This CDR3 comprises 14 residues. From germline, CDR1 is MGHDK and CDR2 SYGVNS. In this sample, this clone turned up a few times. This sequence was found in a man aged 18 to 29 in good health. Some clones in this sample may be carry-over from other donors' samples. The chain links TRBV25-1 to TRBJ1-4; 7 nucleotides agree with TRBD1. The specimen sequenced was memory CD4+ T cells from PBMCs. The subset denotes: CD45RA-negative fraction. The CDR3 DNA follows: TGTGCCAGCAAAGACAGGGTCGGCAGTGAAAAACTGTTTTTT. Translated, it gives CASKDRVGSEKLFF.